Listed below are T cell receptor beta chains from one sample, sequenced in a study of T cell repertoires in cytomegalovirus infection. No cognate antigen is known for these TCRs. TCRdb fed the reads into MiXCR, producing one record per CDR3 protein. The sample lists fewer than 850,000 distinct CDR3 sequences, under 35% occurring once. The source material was cultured CD8+ T cells from PBMCs, sampled from culture after CMV antigen stimulation. The receptors were sampled from a human donor in good health (CMV status not recorded). Some clones in this sample may be carry-over from other donors' samples. Both conserved end residues are part of each CDR3. The D gene is left open where the match is weak. Clone size is given for some rows only: seen once, a few or many times, or a class if the clone is expanded.

V gene	D gene	clone size	J gene	CDR3 DNA	CDR3 protein
TRBV4-1	TRBD2	.	TRBJ2-2	TGCGCCAGCAGCCCACCACTAGCGGGGGTCAACACCGGGGAGCTGTTTTTT	CASSPPLAGVNTGELFF
TRBV4-1	TRBD1	.	TRBJ1-5	TGTGCCAGCAGCCAAGACGGACAGGGGGTTCAGCCCCAGCATTTT	CASSQDGQGVQPQHF
TRBV29-1	.	once	TRBJ1-1	TGCAGCGTTGAAGGTAGCGGGGCAGGGACTGAAGCTTTCTTT	CSVEGSGAGTEAFF
TRBV2	TRBD1	few	TRBJ1-5	TGTGCCAGCATCATGGGACAGGGGGCGAGTCAGCCCCAGCATTTT	CASIMGQGASQPQHF
TRBV6-5	.	few	TRBJ2-7	TGTGCCAGCAGTTACTGGTACGAGCAGTACTTC	CASSYWYEQYF
TRBV20-1	TRBD1	.	TRBJ2-7	TGCAGTGCTAGATTGGGGGACAGGACCGGTTACGAGCAGTACTTC	CSARLGDRTGYEQYF
TRBV2	TRBD2	.	TRBJ2-6	TGTGCCGGCAGTGAAGCGGGGTTGCGCTCACCCTGGGTTATCCTAACTTTC	CAGSEAGLRSPWVILTF
TRBV7-8	TRBD1	many	TRBJ1-5	TGTGCCAGCAGCCTAGCGGGACAGGGGCTAAGTCAGCCCCAGCATTTT	CASSLAGQGLSQPQHF
TRBV7-9	.	.	TRBJ1-5	TGTGCCAGCAGCGGCGAACAGGGCCAGGAGGGGCCCCAGCATTTT	CASSGEQGQEGPQHF
TRBV19	.	few	TRBJ2-3	TGTGCCAGTCTTCGACAGGCCGGAGATACGCAGTATTTT	CASLRQAGDTQYF
TRBV6-6	TRBD1	many	TRBJ2-7	TGTGCCAGCAGCCCCCGGACAGGGGATTACGAGCAGTACTTC	CASSPRTGDYEQYF
TRBV12-3/TRBV12-4	.	.	TRBJ2-6	TGTGCCAGCAGTTTATTATGGGGGACACTTCCCAGCTCTGGGGCCAACGTCCTGACTTTC	CASSLLWGTLPSSGANVLTF
TRBV18	.	.	TRBJ1-2	TGTGCCAGCTCACCACCGGTTGGACAGAAGAACTATGGCTACACCTTC	CASSPPVGQKNYGYTF
TRBV7-9	.	few	TRBJ2-5	TGTGCCAGCACCCTAGCGTACCAAGAGACCCAGTACTTC	CASTLAYQETQYF
TRBV7-9	.	.	TRBJ2-7	TGTGCCAGCAGCCCAGGTGGGGGGCCCAGCTCCTACGAGCAGTACTTC	CASSPGGGPSSYEQYF
TRBV2	.	few	TRBJ2-2	TGTGCCAGCAGTGAACCCTCGATCACCGGGGAGCTGTTTTTT	CASSEPSITGELFF
TRBV12-3/TRBV12-4	.	many	TRBJ2-7	TGTGCCAGCAGTTCCAATTACCGGGGGACAGCCGCCTACGAGCAGTACTTC	CASSSNYRGTAAYEQYF
TRBV7-6	TRBD1	many	TRBJ2-5	TGTGCCAGCAGCACCCTGGACAGGGGCCGACAAGAGACCCAGTACTTC	CASSTLDRGRQETQYF
TRBV3-1	.	.	TRBJ2-7	TGTGCCAGCAGCGGGGAATACAGCGGCCACCGCGAGCAGTACTTC	CASSGEYSGHREQYF
TRBV20-1	.	.	TRBJ1-6	TGCAGTGCTAGGACTTGGGACCCCGAGGATTCACCCCTCCACTTT	CSARTWDPEDSPLHF
TRBV19	.	.	TRBJ2-3	TGTGCCAGTAGTCCTCGGTTGAAGAGCACAGATACGCAGTATTTT	CASSPRLKSTDTQYF
TRBV9	.	many	TRBJ1-3	TGTGCCAGCAGCGTAGGCGTTACTGGAAACACCATATATTTT	CASSVGVTGNTIYF
TRBV7-6	.	few	TRBJ1-1	TGTGCCAGCAGTGATATGGACACTGAAGCTTTCTTT	CASSDMDTEAFF
TRBV19	TRBD2	few	TRBJ2-2	TGTGCCAGTAGTATGGGACTAGCGGACTTCACCGGGGAGCTGTTTTTT	CASSMGLADFTGELFF
TRBV7-9	.	.	TRBJ1-2	TGTGCCAGCACCCCGATGGGAAGGGGGGCCGTGGTCTATGGCTACACCTTC	CASTPMGRGAVVYGYTF
TRBV5-6	TRBD2	.	TRBJ2-3	TGTGCCAGCTACCAGAGCGGGGGGGCCAGAGATACGCAGTATTTT	CASYQSGGARDTQYF
TRBV6-2/TRBV6-3	TRBD2	few	TRBJ2-1	TGTGCCAGCAGTTACTCGGAACTAGCGGGGAGGGTGCAGTTCTTC	CASSYSELAGRVQFF
TRBV10-3	.	few	TRBJ1-2	TGTGCCATCAGTGAGTTTAACGCCCACCTAGTCGAGGGAAACTATGGCTACACCTTC	CAISEFNAHLVEGNYGYTF